A single sample gave rise to the 29 T cell receptor beta chains below, sequenced in a study of T cell responses to AZD1222 COVID-19 vaccine. The data were produced by immunoSEQ multiplex PCR, yet TCRdb's version contains in-frame clones alone and is incomplete. The sample holds about 110,000 clones, roughly 84% seen once. The starting material was peripheral blood, obtained on day 0 of AZD1222 vaccination. These receptors came from an adult in good health.

This sequence joins TRBV5-4 and TRBJ1-4; D not resolved. Germline V gene sequence: CDR1 SGHNT, CDR2 YYREEE (reference sequence). Trimming shortened V by 4 bases and J by 7 bases, and 14 bases separated the two germline ends. The CDR3 spans 14 residues. CDR3 sequence: CASSAAALGEKLFF. The CDR3 bases are TGTGCCAGCAGCGCAGCCGCACTGGGTGAAAAACTGTTTTTT.

This clone was counted a few times. The rearrangement links TRBV19 to TRBJ2-2; 9 bases line up with TRBD1. From germline, CDR1 is LNHDA and CDR2 SQIVND (reference sequence). V lost 3 bases, J lost 7 bases, and 12 bases stayed unmatched. The CDR3 spans 17 residues. In nucleotides, the CDR3 is TGTGCCAGTAGTATGGGGACAGGGTCTTTTTCCCGCGGGGAGCTGTTTTTT. It specifies CASSMGTGSFSRGELFF. The full variable domain, its missing parts supplied by reference TRBV19 and TRBJ2-2, is DGGITQSPKYLFRKEGQNVTLSCEQNLNHDAMYWYRQDPGQGLRLIYYSQIVNDFQKGDIAEGYSVSREKKESFPLTVTSAQKNPTAFYLCASSMGTGSFSRGELFFGEGSRLTVL.

The gene calls are TRBV5-6 and TRBJ1-6, with 8 bases lining up with TRBD1. The V gene's germline CDR1 is SGHDT and CDR2 YYEEEE. The V and J ends lost 1 base and 10 bases, in that order; junction bases with no gene match: 10. This CDR3 is 16 amino acids long. The chain's CDR3 is CASSLLGTGYGSPLHF. The DNA of the CDR3 is TGTGCCAGCAGCTTGCTGGGGACAGGCTATGGCTCACCCCTCCACTTT.

This chain uses TRBV28 with TRBJ1-2, with 7 bases aligning to TRBD1. The CDR3 has 10 residues. The ends lost 9 bases at V and 11 bases at J; junction bases unmatched: 6. From germline, CDR1 is MDHEN and CDR2 SYDVKM. The CDR3 DNA is TGTGCCAGGCCTAGGGGGCAGTACACCTTC. This encodes CARPRGQYTF.

The chain employs TRBV19 and TRBJ1-5; D not certain. V lost 2 bases and J 1 base, leaving 6 bases between the germline ends. This CDR3 comprises 14 residues. The germline gives CDR1 LNHDA, CDR2 SQIVND (reference sequence). The CDR3 DNA reads TGTGCCAGTAGTATAATGGACAGCAATCAGCCCCAGCATTTT. This gives the protein CASSIMDSNQPQHF.

A word on this clone: A much larger clone lies one base from this, so it may be a read error. The V and J genes are TRBV4-2 and TRBJ1-5, with D tentatively TRBD1 (6 bases). Germline-derived CDR1 and CDR2 are LGHNA and YNFKEQ. This CDR3 region has 16 residues. V was pared by 0 bases and J by 5 bases, with 14 bases between. This chain's CDR3 is CASSQERTEADQPQHF. CDR3 nucleotides: TGTGCCAGCAGCCAAGAAAGGACAGAGGCAGATCAGCCCCAGCATTTT.

The chain has TRBV9 and TRBJ2-6; D gene uncertain. Germline CDR1 and CDR2: SGDLS and YYNGEE. The CDR3 runs 17 residues. V lost 0 bases to trimming and J lost 1 base, with 11 bases between them. The CDR3 sequence: CASSVGGGGSGANVLTF. The CDR3 DNA reads as TGTGCCAGCAGCGTAGGGGGTGGTGGGTCTGGGGCCAACGTCCTGACTTTC.

V gene TRBV28 combines with J gene TRBJ1-6, with D perhaps TRBD1 (5 bases). V was pared by 5 bases and J by 11 bases, with 16 bases between. This CDR3 is 14 amino acids long. The germline V gene encodes CDR1 MDHEN and CDR2 SYDVKM. The DNA of the CDR3 is TGTGCCAGCAGTATACAGGCCCCCCACCCACCCCTCCACTTT. Translation gives CASSIQAPHPPLHF.

The chain couples TRBV2 to TRBJ1-5; TRBD1 is a possible D gene (5 bases). Germline CDR1 SNHLY, CDR2 FYNNEI. Deletions cut 7 bases from V and 5 bases from J, with 12 bases between. The CDR3 sequence is 13 residues long. The DNA for the CDR3 is TGTGCCAGCATGGAAGGGGAGGATCAGCCCCAGCATTTT. Encoded protein: CASMEGEDQPQHF.

This clone appeared once. The CDR3 sequence: CASTYSATNEKLFF. The CDR3, as DNA: TGCGCCAGCACATACAGCGCAACTAATGAAAAACTGTTTTTT. This chain uses TRBV10-1 with TRBJ1-4; D not certain. The length of the CDR3 is 14 residues. V lost 7 bases to trimming and J lost 0 bases, with 9 bases between them. Germline values: CDR1 WNHNN, CDR2 SYGVQD (reference sequence).

This chain joins TRBV6-5 and TRBJ1-2; D remains unclear. This CDR3 is built from 10 residues. Germline V CDR1 and CDR2: MNHEY, SVGAGI. The DNA for the CDR3 is TGTGCTAGCCGGGTGGAAGGCTACACCTTC. Its protein is CASRVEGYTF.

The chain combines TRBV7-6 with TRBJ1-2; 7 bases line up with TRBD1. This CDR3 region has 13 residues. The V gene end was trimmed by 5 bases and the J gene end by 7 bases; junction bases not matched to a gene: 7. Germline V gene data show CDR1 as SGHVS and CDR2 as FNYEAQ. CDR3 in amino acids: CASSPRPGGGYTF. As DNA, the CDR3 is TGTGCCAGCAGCCCCCGGCCAGGGGGTGGCTACACCTTC.

The CDR3 DNA follows: TGTGCCAGCAGACGGGCAGCAGGGGGCGTCCAAAACATTCAGTACTTC. Residues: CASRRAAGGVQNIQYF. This chain joins TRBV27 and TRBJ2-4; 8 bases are a match to TRBD1. Trimming at V came to 6 bases and at J to 5 bases, leaving 12 bases not matched to a gene. This CDR3 region has 16 residues. CDR1 and CDR2 from the germline V gene are MNHEY and SMNVEV (reference sequence).

The rearrangement links TRBV5-5 to TRBJ2-7; no firm D call. CDR1 and CDR2 from the germline V gene are SGHKS and YYEKEE (reference sequence). V lost 4 bases to trimming and J lost 3 bases, with 20 bases between them. The CDR3 totals 16 residues. CDR3 sequence (DNA): TGTGCCAGCAGCCCGGGCCCCCGCACGGACCTCTACGAGCAGTACTTC. Translated, it gives CASSPGPRTDLYEQYF.

In this sample, this clone turned up once. The V gene is TRBV7-9, the J gene TRBJ2-2; maybe TRBD1 (6 bases). Germline CDR1 reads SEHNR; CDR2 reads FQNEAQ (reference sequence). This CDR3 comprises 14 residues. The germline V and J ends were trimmed by 0 bases and 7 bases, with 9 bases remaining between them. For the CDR3, the DNA is TGTGCCAGCAGCTTAGCGGGGGCAGGCGGGGAGCTGTTTTTT. It yields the protein CASSLAGAGGELFF.

This clone was detected only a few times. This rearrangement joins TRBV5-1 to TRBJ2-3, with 10 bases aligning to TRBD2. This CDR3 region has 15 residues. The germline gives CDR1 SGHRS, CDR2 YFSETQ. With V trimmed by 3 bases and J by 1 base, 2 bases remained unmatched. The CDR3 DNA reads as TGCGCCAGCAGCTCAGGACTAGCGGGCACAGATACGCAGTATTTT. Its protein is CASSSGLAGTDTQYF.

The gene calls are TRBV7-9 and TRBJ1-4, with unresolved D. From germline, CDR1 is SEHNR and CDR2 FQNEAQ (reference sequence). This CDR3 is built from 14 residues. Trimming shortened V by 4 bases and J by 6 bases, and 12 bases separated the two germline ends. CDR3 protein: CASSSRREDEKLFF. CDR3 nucleotides: TGTGCCAGCAGCTCTAGGCGGGAGGATGAAAAACTGTTTTTT.

The CDR3 is CASSPGRGGYGYTF. CDR3 coding DNA: TGTGCCAGCAGCCCCGGCCGGGGGGGGTATGGCTACACCTTC. The chain has TRBV6-5 and TRBJ1-2; a possible D gene is TRBD1 (5 bases). CDR3 length: 14 residues. Germline-derived CDR1 and CDR2 are MNHEY and SVGAGI. Trimming removed 6 bases at V and 5 bases at J, with 16 bases between.

This chain uses TRBV5-1 with TRBJ2-7, with 9 nucleotides matching TRBD1. CDR1 and CDR2 from the germline V gene are SGHRS and YFSETQ. This CDR3 has 13 residues. V lost 4 bases, J lost 7 bases, and 6 bases stayed unmatched. The CDR3, as DNA: TGCGCCAGCAGCGCCGACAGGGGGGGAGAGCAGTACTTC. It yields the protein CASSADRGGEQYF.

The genes are TRBV2 and TRBJ1-5; no definite D call. The CDR3 length is 13 residues. Germline CDR1 reads SNHLY; CDR2 reads FYNNEI. V gave up 1 base and J gave up 7 bases, with 8 bases separating them. The CDR3 sequence: CASSEDLKQPQHF. Written as DNA, the CDR3 is TGTGCCAGCAGTGAAGACCTAAAGCAGCCCCAGCATTTT.

V is TRBV27 and J is TRBJ1-5; D may be TRBD1 (6 bases). CDR3 length: 14 residues. The germline gives CDR1 MNHEY, CDR2 SMNVEV (reference sequence). V lost 10 bases, J lost 3 bases, and 16 bases lay in between. The DNA for the CDR3 is TGTGCCACCTCCAGGAACAGGGACAATCAGCCCCAGCATTTT. This gives the protein CATSRNRDNQPQHF.

The chain is built from TRBV24-1 and TRBJ2-1, with D possibly being TRBD1 (8 bases). V was clipped by 4 bases and J by 7 bases, with 19 bases between them. This CDR3 region has 16 residues. The germline V gene encodes CDR1 KGHDR and CDR2 SFDVKD. This CDR3 is CATSETGGGPGNEQFF. The CDR3 nucleotides are TGTGCCACCAGTGAAACAGGGGGGGGGCCAGGGAATGAGCAGTTCTTC.

A single count supports this clone. This chain connects TRBV12-3 or TRBV12-4 to TRBJ2-2; no reliable D call. V lost 8 bases, J lost 9 bases, and 7 bases lay in between. CDR3 length: 10 amino acids. The CDR3 region is CASGAWELFF. CDR3 in DNA: TGTGCCAGCGGAGCCTGGGAGCTGTTTTTT.

The chain joins TRBV10-3 to TRBJ1-5, with TRBD1 matching 9 bases. The germline V gene encodes CDR1 ENHRY and CDR2 SYGVKD. V was clipped by 6 bases and J by 4 bases; unmatched bases: 7. There are 15 residues in the CDR3. In nucleotides, the CDR3 is TGTGCCATCAGGAGCCGGGACAGGGTTAATCAGCCCCAGCATTTT. It yields the protein CAIRSRDRVNQPQHF.

This rearrangement joins TRBV5-1 to TRBJ2-7; D is undetermined. The germline CDR1 and CDR2 sequences are SGHRS and YFSETQ. There are 15 residues in the CDR3. The V end lost 3 bases, the J end lost 3 bases, and 16 bases lay between the germline ends. CDR3 amino acids: CASSSHGPPNYEQYF. In DNA, the CDR3 is TGCGCCAGCAGCTCGCACGGGCCTCCCAACTACGAGCAGTACTTC.

J is TRBJ2-7 and V is TRBV4-1; 9 nucleotides line up with TRBD1. Germline lookup yields CDR1 MGHRA and CDR2 YSYEKL. Unmatched junction bases numbered 4, after V lost 3 bases and J lost 7 bases. This CDR3 is 13 amino acids long. Here the CDR3 DNA reads TGCGCCAGCAGCCAGCGGACAGGGGATGAGCAGTACTTC. Translation gives CASSQRTGDEQYF.

The chain is built from TRBV24-1 and TRBJ1-2; 7 bases are a match to TRBD1. Germline V gene data show CDR1 as KGHDR and CDR2 as SFDVKD. The CDR3 consists of 14 residues. The V gene end was trimmed by 4 bases and the J gene end by 3 bases; junction bases not matched to a gene: 4. CDR3 loop: CATSEQGKDYGYTF. For the CDR3, the DNA is TGTGCCACCAGTGAACAGGGGAAGGACTATGGCTACACCTTC.

The rearrangement links TRBV19 to TRBJ2-1; D uncertain. In germline, CDR1 is LNHDA, CDR2 SQIVND (reference sequence). The CDR3 is 17 residues long. The germline V and J ends were trimmed by 3 bases and 2 bases, with 17 bases remaining between them. The DNA of the CDR3 is TGTGCCAGTAGTATCACGCGGACCGTCCTTACCTACAATGAGCAGTTCTTC. Amino acids: CASSITRTVLTYNEQFF.

The gene calls are TRBV12-5 and TRBJ2-5, with a tentative D call TRBD2 (6 bases). This CDR3 contains 13 residues. Germline CDR1 reads LGHNT; CDR2 reads FRNRAP. Trimming left V 0 bases short and J 5 bases short, with 7 bases between. This CDR3 reads CASGLVGRETQYF. For the CDR3, the DNA is TGTGCTAGTGGTTTGGTGGGGAGGGAGACCCAGTACTTC.